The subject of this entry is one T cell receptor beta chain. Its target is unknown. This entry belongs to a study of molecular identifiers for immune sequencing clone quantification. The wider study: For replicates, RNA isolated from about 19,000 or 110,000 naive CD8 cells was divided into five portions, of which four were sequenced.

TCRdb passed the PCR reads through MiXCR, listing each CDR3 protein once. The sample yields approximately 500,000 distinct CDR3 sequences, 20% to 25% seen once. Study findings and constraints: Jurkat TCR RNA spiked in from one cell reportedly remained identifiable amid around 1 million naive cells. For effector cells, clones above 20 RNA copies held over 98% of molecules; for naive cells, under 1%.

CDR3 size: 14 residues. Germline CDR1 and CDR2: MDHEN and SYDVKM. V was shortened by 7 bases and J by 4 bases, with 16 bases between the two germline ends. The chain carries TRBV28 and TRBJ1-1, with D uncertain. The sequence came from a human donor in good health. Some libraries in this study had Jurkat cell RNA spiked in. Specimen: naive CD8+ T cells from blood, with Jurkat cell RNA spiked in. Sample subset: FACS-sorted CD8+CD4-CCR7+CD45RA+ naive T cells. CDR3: CASNPVRTCTEAFF. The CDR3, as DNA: TGTGCCAGCAATCCCGTCAGGACCTGCACTGAAGCTTTCTTT.